Included here is one T cell receptor (beta chain) sequence, with context. What it binds is unknown. This record belongs to a study of cytomegalovirus exposure and HLA in healthy donors. V dropped 2 bases and J dropped 7; count of bases not matched to a gene: 6. Germline V gene data show CDR1 as SGHRS and CDR2 as YFSETQ. This CDR3 comprises 15 residues. Study results and caveats: Across donors, most TCRs were seen rarely, yet some public ones were widespread. The study designated roughly 150 TCR beta chains cytomegalovirus-associated. Subsequent analysis revealed that first-cohort TCR clusters tended to co-occur in the roughly 120 validation repertoires. In vitro, a few CMV-associated chains proved specific for CMV antigens.

Clones were sequenced by immunoSEQ multiplex PCR, and TCRdb holds only the in-frame ones, with some missing. The sample contains under 95,000 clones, approximately 93% of which appear only once. The chain employs TRBV5-1 and TRBJ2-2; TRBD1 matches 9 bases. The sequence derives from a woman between 18 and 29 years old in good health and CMV-seropositive. Sequencing was performed on PBMCs. DNA for the CDR3: TGCGCCAGCAGCTTTAACAGGGGGCGTAGCGGGGAGCTGTTTTTT. Its protein product is CASSFNRGRSGELFF.